These 32 T cell receptor beta chains share one sample of origin, sequenced in a study of early T cells in non-severe SARS-CoV-2 infection. MiXCR was run by TCRdb on the 5' RACE reads, yielding one entry per CDR3 protein. The repertoire consists of 60,000 to 70,000 distinct CDR3 sequences, with 5.9% occurring once and the leading ten covering around 3.3%. The sequencing used whole blood, collected at baseline. These TCRs come from an adult who was a healthcare worker with PCR-confirmed SARS-CoV-2 infection or an uninfected control (not recorded which).

This clonotype was found many times. V and J are TRBV28 and TRBJ2-1; TRBD2 is a possible D gene (5 bases). The CDR3 is made up of 15 amino acids. Between the trimmed V and J ends, which lost 6 bases and 0 bases, there was a span of 12 bases. CDR1 and CDR2 from the germline V gene are MDHEN and SYDVKM. Here the CDR3 reads CASRERPSSYNEQFF. In DNA, the CDR3 is TGTGCCAGCAGGGAGCGGCCCAGCTCCTACAATGAGCAGTTCTTC.

This clonotype was counted ten times or more. The chain couples TRBV12-3 or TRBV12-4 to TRBJ1-5; possibly TRBD1 for D (5 bases). Trimming cost V 5 bases and J 6 bases, with 17 bases left between them. The CDR3 has 15 amino acids. The CDR3 spells CASSPAGYDGQPQHF. CDR3 nucleotide sequence: TGTGCCAGCAGTCCCGCAGGGTATGACGGTCAGCCCCAGCATTTT.

This clonotype has a count of ten or more. This chain uses TRBV5-5 with TRBJ1-2, with TRBD1 matching over 7 bases. CDR3 length: 15 residues. CDR1 and CDR2 (germline): SGHKS, YYEKEE (reference sequence). Unmatched junction bases numbered 14, after V lost 4 bases and J lost 8 bases. CDR3 residues: CASSPPVIGGRGYTF. The CDR3 nucleotides are TGTGCCAGCAGCCCACCGGTGATAGGGGGCCGAGGCTACACCTTC.

The J gene is TRBJ2-1, the V gene TRBV15; no definite D call. Germline CDR1 LNHNV, CDR2 YYDKDF (reference sequence). Trimming stripped 0 bases from V and 6 bases from J, with 6 bases between. This CDR3 is 13 amino acids long. CDR3 sequence: CATSRDSGNEQFF. The CDR3 DNA follows: TGTGCCACCAGCAGAGATTCCGGCAATGAGCAGTTCTTC.

This clonotype was detected ten times or more. The chain carries TRBV27 and TRBJ2-5; D gene ambiguous. The germline V and J ends were trimmed by 7 bases and 2 bases, with 17 bases remaining between them. The CDR3 consists of 15 residues. Germline V gene lookup returns CDR1 MNHEY and CDR2 SMNVEV (reference sequence). CDR3 sequence: CASNPTYRLQETQYF. The CDR3 nucleotides are TGTGCCAGCAATCCCACCTACAGACTTCAAGAGACCCAGTACTTC.

This clonotype was seen at least ten times. The J gene is TRBJ1-5, the V gene TRBV12-3 or TRBV12-4; no clear D. The CDR3 loop spans 13 amino acids. Trimming took off 3 bases at V and 3 bases at J, with 6 bases between the two ends. This CDR3 reads CASSFQDNQPQHF. CDR3 sequence (DNA): TGTGCCAGCAGTTTTCAGGACAATCAGCCCCAGCATTTT.

The J gene is TRBJ1-1, the V gene TRBV20-1; D possibly corresponds to TRBD1 (5 bases). Deletions cut 0 bases from V and 1 base from J, with 9 bases between. CDR1 is DFQATT, CDR2 SNEGSKA, per germline (reference sequence). The CDR3 spans 14 residues. The CDR3 protein is CSAREGRTNTEAFF. Here the CDR3 DNA reads TGCAGTGCTAGAGAGGGACGGACGAACACTGAAGCTTTCTTT.

Many counts were recorded for this clonotype. The gene calls are TRBV28 and TRBJ2-1; either TRBD1 or TRBD2 may supply D (5 bases each). The V gene lost 6 bases and the J gene lost 4 bases, with 19 bases spanning the gap. The CDR3 extends over 16 amino acids. Per germline, CDR1 MDHEN and CDR2 SYDVKM. This CDR3 is CASSPIGDLGYNEQFF. In DNA form, the CDR3 reads TGTGCCAGCAGCCCTATCGGGGACCTAGGGTACAATGAGCAGTTCTTC.

This clonotype has just a few counts. The genes are TRBV28 and TRBJ1-2; unclear D gene. From germline, CDR1 is MDHEN and CDR2 SYDVKM. This CDR3 has 12 residues. V dropped 3 bases and J dropped 5 bases, with 7 bases sitting between them. The CDR3 region is CASSFLRYGYTF. The CDR3 DNA reads as TGTGCCAGCAGTTTTTTAAGATATGGCTACACCTTC.

This clonotype has a count of ten or more. The chain is built from TRBV11-3 and TRBJ1-1; 8 positions agree with TRBD1. The junction had 3 bases not matched to a gene; V was cut back by 6 bases and J by 0 bases. The CDR3 consists of 14 residues. From germline, CDR1 is SGHNT and CDR2 YENEEA. CDR3 DNA sequence: TGTGCCAGCAGTCGGGACAGGCTGAACACTGAAGCTTTCTTT. Amino acids: CASSRDRLNTEAFF.

In its sample, this clonotype was seen a few times. J is TRBJ2-3 and V is TRBV19; possible D gene TRBD1, 6 bases. This CDR3 has 17 residues. The V gene's germline CDR1 is LNHDA and CDR2 SQIVND (reference sequence). The V gene lost 5 bases and the J gene lost 2 bases, with 20 bases spanning the gap. The CDR3 spells CASSQRQDSLTTDTQYF. The DNA for the CDR3 is TGTGCCAGTAGTCAACGACAGGACTCACTTACCACAGATACGCAGTATTTT.

This clonotype appeared many times. The chain carries TRBV19 and TRBJ1-5; the match to TRBD1 covers 8 bases. The CDR3 contains 13 residues. Looked up from germline, CDR1 is LNHDA and CDR2 is SQIVND (reference sequence). V was pared by 8 bases and J by 7 bases, with 7 bases of the junction left unmatched. This CDR3 is CASYPGGGQPQHF. The DNA of the CDR3 is TGTGCCAGTTACCCAGGGGGCGGGCAGCCCCAGCATTTT.

The rearrangement joins TRBV7-6 to TRBJ2-5; a possible D gene is TRBD2 (6 bases). V was clipped by 2 bases and J by 3 bases, with 16 bases between them. The CDR3 is 16 amino acids. Per the germline V gene, CDR1 is SGHVS and CDR2 is FNYEAQ. CDR3: CASSLRAAGPEETQYF. The CDR3 nucleotides are TGTGCCAGCAGCTTAAGGGCAGCGGGCCCAGAAGAGACCCAGTACTTC.

Comments on this clonotype: Since a much larger clone is just one base distant, this may be a read error. The chain recombines TRBV6-2 or TRBV6-3 with TRBJ1-2; D gene uncertain. From germline, CDR1 is MNHEY and CDR2 SVGEGT. The CDR3 spans 14 residues. CDR3 loop: CPSNQLLGIDGYTF. The CDR3 DNA reads as TGTCCCAGCAACCAACTCCTAGGTATTGATGGCTACACCTTC.

The sample holds a few counts of this clonotype. The V and J genes are TRBV20-1 and TRBJ1-1; D is unresolved. Germline loops: CDR1 DFQATT, CDR2 SNEGSKA (reference sequence). The CDR3 is made up of 11 amino acids. The CDR3 here is CSRLQFPEAFF. CDR3 coding DNA: TGCAGCAGATTACAGTTCCCTGAAGCTTTCTTT.

The table lists this clonotype with many counts. V and J are TRBV4-2 and TRBJ2-1; possibly TRBD2 for D (6 bases). The germline V gene encodes CDR1 LGHNA and CDR2 YNFKEQ. Trimming pared 0 bases from V and 0 bases from J, leaving 21 bases between. The CDR3 runs 20 residues. The CDR3 region has the DNA TGTGCCAGCAGCCAAGATCGGGAGAGACTAGATTTTAGCTCCTACAATGAGCAGTTCTTC. It codes for CASSQDRERLDFSSYNEQFF.

This chain connects TRBV2 to TRBJ1-5; D unresolved. Between the trimmed V and J ends, which lost 7 bases and 5 bases, there was a span of 15 bases. Germline V gene lookup returns CDR1 SNHLY and CDR2 FYNNEI. The CDR3 consists of 14 residues. This CDR3 reads CASKGGSMDQPQHF. CDR3 in DNA: TGTGCCAGCAAAGGTGGCTCCATGGATCAGCCCCAGCATTTT. Variable domain in full (rest from reference TRBV2 and TRBJ1-5): EPEVTQTPSHQVTQMGQEVILRCVPISNHLYFYWYRQILGQKVEFLVSFYNNEISEKSEIFDDQFSVERPDGSNFTLKIRSTKLEDSAMYFCASKGGSMDQPQHFGDGTRLSIL.

This clonotype was seen ten or more times. The chain has TRBV3-1 and TRBJ1-2; D gene ambiguous. Germline V CDR1 and CDR2: LGHDT, YNNKEL (reference sequence). Deletions cut 0 bases from V and 8 bases from J, with 10 bases between. The CDR3 sequence is 13 residues long. The DNA for the CDR3 is TGTGCCAGCAGCCAAGAACTCGGAGGGGGCTACACCTTC. Its translation: CASSQELGGGYTF.

This clonotype has only a few counts. V and J are TRBV28 and TRBJ1-2; D may be TRBD1 (5 bases). Germline V CDR1 and CDR2: MDHEN, SYDVKM. Trimming left V 4 bases short and J 7 bases short, with 13 bases between. CDR3 length equals 13 residues. CDR3 protein: CASSSSRGLGYTF. CDR3 bases: TGTGCCAGCAGTTCTTCCCGGGGCCTTGGCTACACCTTC.

This clonotype has ten or more counts. The chain carries TRBV19 and TRBJ2-5, with 7 bases identical to TRBD2. The CDR3 loop spans 14 amino acids. Germline values: CDR1 LNHDA, CDR2 SQIVND (reference sequence). The V segment lost 4 bases and the J segment 5 bases; nucleotides outside the gene matches: 7. The CDR3 region is CASSTRRGDETQYF. CDR3 coding DNA: TGTGCCAGTAGTACGCGTCGGGGGGACGAGACCCAGTACTTC.

This clonotype was found many times. The V call is TRBV18, the J call TRBJ2-1; 10 bases line up with TRBD2. Germline V CDR1 and CDR2: KGHSH, LQKENI. The CDR3 extends over 19 amino acids. V lost 6 bases, J lost 1 base, and 15 bases stayed unmatched. The CDR3 loop reads CASSPFEASGRGSYNEQFF. Written as DNA, the CDR3 is TGTGCCAGCTCCCCATTCGAGGCTAGCGGGAGAGGGTCCTACAATGAGCAGTTCTTC.

Ten or more counts support this clonotype. The chain is built from TRBV11-2 and TRBJ2-1; D is unclear. Germline lookup yields CDR1 SGHAT and CDR2 FQNNGV. The CDR3 is 12 amino acids. Trimming shortened V by 2 bases and J by 8 bases, and 7 bases separated the two germline ends. CDR3 region: CASSLIPDEQFF. For the CDR3, the DNA is TGTGCCAGCAGCTTAATACCGGATGAGCAGTTCTTC.

V usage is TRBV19 and J usage is TRBJ1-5; D is uncertain. Germline CDR1 reads LNHDA; CDR2 reads SQIVND (reference sequence). Trimming took 7 bases from V and 0 from J, leaving 13 bases between them. The CDR3 contains 15 residues. CDR3 loop: CASTPTANSNQPQHF. CDR3 nucleotide sequence: TGTGCCAGTACCCCGACGGCAAATAGCAATCAGCCCCAGCATTTT.

This clonotype was seen many times. The rearrangement uses TRBV20-1 and TRBJ2-3; TRBD2 agrees at 9 bases. Germline CDR1 DFQATT, CDR2 SNEGSKA (reference sequence). This CDR3 spans 14 amino acids. Germline trimming cut 3 bases from V and 6 bases from J; bases unmatched to any gene: 7. Written as DNA, the CDR3 is TGCAGTGCTAGTTACCGCGGGAGGGCCGATACGCAGTATTTT. Translated, it gives CSASYRGRADTQYF.

This clonotype was seen at least ten times. The chain employs TRBV6-5 and TRBJ2-3; D is unclear. This CDR3 contains 14 residues. The germline CDR1 and CDR2 sequences are MNHEY and SVGAGI. V lost 0 bases and J lost 4, with 8 bases in between. CDR3 protein: CASSYSKGSDTQYF. For the CDR3, the DNA is TGTGCCAGCAGTTACTCGAAGGGATCAGATACGCAGTATTTT.

The rearrangement joins TRBV7-2 to TRBJ2-7; 11 bases align to TRBD2. V dropped 5 bases and J dropped 4; count of bases not matched to a gene: 7. The CDR3 consists of 15 residues. Germline V CDR1 and CDR2: SGHTA, FQGNSA. The CDR3 region has the DNA TGTGCCAGCAGCGAAAACCTAGCGGGAGGTTACGAGCAGTACTTC. Encoded protein: CASSENLAGGYEQYF.

Many counts were recorded for this clonotype. CDR3 coding DNA: TGCGCCAGCAGCCAAGGTCCTAGCGGGGACAATGAGCAGTTCTTC. It codes for CASSQGPSGDNEQFF. The V gene is TRBV4-1, the J gene TRBJ2-1, with 9 positions matching TRBD2. The CDR3 has 15 residues. Germline CDR1 is MGHRA and CDR2 is YSYEKL. With 1 base clipped from V and 5 bases from J, the junction kept 3 bases outside the gene matches.

A few counts support this clonotype. The rearrangement joins TRBV11-2 to TRBJ1-6; D uncertain. V gave up 3 bases and J gave up 13 bases, with 7 bases separating them. Looked up from germline, CDR1 is SGHAT and CDR2 is FQNNGV. The length of the CDR3 is 11 residues. CDR3 sequence reads: CASSFGFPLHF. In DNA form, the CDR3 reads TGTGCCAGCAGCTTTGGGTTTCCCCTCCACTTT.

This clonotype was found a few times. The genes are TRBV25-1 and TRBJ2-1; 9 bases map to TRBD1. Germline V gene sequence: CDR1 MGHDK, CDR2 SYGVNS. V shed 3 bases and J 5 bases; nucleotides not matched to a gene: 2. The CDR3 has 14 residues. The CDR3 DNA follows: TGTGCCAGCAGTGAGACAGGGGGGAACAATGAGCAGTTCTTC. This codes for CASSETGGNNEQFF.

This clonotype has just a few counts. This rearrangement joins TRBV6-1 to TRBJ2-7; D gene uncertain. Trimming took 6 bases from V and 4 from J, leaving 13 bases between them. The germline V gene encodes CDR1 MNHNS and CDR2 SASEGT. The CDR3 extends over 13 amino acids. CDR3 sequence: CASRQRWGYEQYF. The CDR3 DNA is TGTGCCAGCAGGCAACGGTGGGGTTACGAGCAGTACTTC.

This clonotype appeared many times. The chain uses TRBV11-2 and TRBJ2-7; 7 bases map to TRBD1. The CDR3 length is 12 residues. V lost 3 bases and J lost 7; bases outside the gene matches: 3. The germline V gene has CDR1 SGHAT and CDR2 FQNNGV. CDR3 DNA sequence: TGTGCCAGCAGCTTTACAGGGGTAGAGCAGTACTTC. It is translated as CASSFTGVEQYF.

This clonotype was observed a few times. The rearrangement links TRBV9 to TRBJ1-1; D is possibly TRBD1 (6 bases). The V end was cut by 5 bases, the J end by 3 bases, with 17 bases between. The germline gives CDR1 SGDLS, CDR2 YYNGEE. The CDR3 has 15 amino acids. This chain's CDR3 is CASSPRGGADTEAFF. Here the CDR3 DNA reads TGTGCCAGCAGTCCCAGAGGGGGGGCCGACACTGAAGCTTTCTTT.